This is a list of T cell receptor beta chains from one sample in a study of prognosis after radiotherapy for stage I lung cancer. TCRdb called the multiplex PCR reads again in MiXCR, with one record for every CDR3 protein. The sample has about 13,000 distinct CDR3 sequences; less than 55% are singletons. The sequencing here drew on PBMCs, taken before or after stereotactic body radiation therapy (not recorded which). The source is a donor older than 45 with non-small cell lung cancer. Both conserved end residues are part of each CDR3. Fields, in order: J gene, clone size, D gene, V gene, CDR3 protein, CDR3 DNA. A D gene is named only where the DNA matches it firmly. Part of the rows lack a size; the others show once, few, many or a class for expanded clones.

j_call: TRBJ2-2
clone_size: many
d_call: -
v_call: TRBV2
cdr3_aa: CASSEGDRWSTGELFF
cdr3_nt: TGTGCCAGCAGTGAAGGTGACAGGTGGAGCACCGGGGAGCTGTTTTTT

j_call: TRBJ1-1
clone_size: -
d_call: -
v_call: TRBV19
cdr3_aa: CASRGVEAFF
cdr3_nt: TGTGCCAGTAGGGGAGTAGAAGCTTTCTTT

j_call: TRBJ2-3
clone_size: -
d_call: TRBD1
v_call: TRBV6-2/TRBV6-3
cdr3_aa: CASSYFDQGDWDTQYF
cdr3_nt: TGTGCCAGCAGCTACTTTGACCAGGGGGATTGGGATACGCAGTATTTT

j_call: TRBJ1-6
clone_size: -
d_call: -
v_call: TRBV5-1
cdr3_aa: CASSLGTGGSYNSPLHF
cdr3_nt: TGCGCCAGCAGCTTGGGTACGGGAGGCTCCTATAATTCACCCCTCCACTTT

j_call: TRBJ1-1
clone_size: -
d_call: -
v_call: TRBV6-1
cdr3_aa: CASNLNTEAFF
cdr3_nt: TGTGCCAGCAATCTGAACACTGAAGCTTTCTTT

j_call: TRBJ1-3
clone_size: -
d_call: TRBD1
v_call: TRBV12-3/TRBV12-4
cdr3_aa: CASSSTGTVGNTIYF
cdr3_nt: TGTGCCAGCAGTTCTACCGGGACAGTCGGAAACACCATATATTTT

j_call: TRBJ2-7
clone_size: large
d_call: TRBD1
v_call: TRBV6-1
cdr3_aa: CASSLWTGAYEQYF
cdr3_nt: TGTGCCAGCAGCCTATGGACAGGGGCCTACGAGCAGTACTTC

j_call: TRBJ1-3
clone_size: once
d_call: TRBD1
v_call: TRBV7-9
cdr3_aa: CASSEGANPGNTIYF
cdr3_nt: TGTGCCAGCAGCGAGGGGGCCAATCCTGGAAACACCATATATTTT

j_call: TRBJ1-5
clone_size: many
d_call: -
v_call: TRBV20-1
cdr3_aa: CSASRLSGIYSNQPQHF
cdr3_nt: TGCAGTGCTAGTAGATTGTCAGGGATTTATAGCAATCAGCCCCAGCATTTT

j_call: TRBJ2-7
clone_size: -
d_call: -
v_call: TRBV12-3/TRBV12-4
cdr3_aa: CASSLVSPPNYEQYF
cdr3_nt: TGTGCCAGCAGTTTGGTGAGTCCCCCTAACTACGAGCAGTACTTC

j_call: TRBJ2-5
clone_size: many
d_call: TRBD1
v_call: TRBV6-2/TRBV6-3
cdr3_aa: CASTPDREETQYF
cdr3_nt: TGTGCCAGTACACCGGACAGGGAAGAGACCCAGTACTTC

j_call: TRBJ2-7
clone_size: many
d_call: TRBD1
v_call: TRBV12-3/TRBV12-4
cdr3_aa: CASSPTRYRDRSYEQYF
cdr3_nt: TGTGCCAGCAGTCCAACTAGATACCGGGACAGGTCCTACGAGCAGTACTTC

j_call: TRBJ2-2
clone_size: many
d_call: TRBD2
v_call: TRBV5-4
cdr3_aa: CASSLRSGGAMEDTGELFF
cdr3_nt: TGTGCCAGCAGCTTAAGGAGCGGGGGGGCCATGGAGGACACCGGGGAGCTGTTTTTT

j_call: TRBJ2-7
clone_size: -
d_call: TRBD2
v_call: TRBV10-1
cdr3_aa: CASSASGRANEQYF
cdr3_nt: TGCGCCAGCAGTGCGAGCGGGAGGGCCAACGAGCAGTACTTC

j_call: TRBJ2-7
clone_size: many
d_call: -
v_call: TRBV7-2
cdr3_aa: CASRREILSSYEQYF
cdr3_nt: TGTGCCAGCAGACGGGAAATACTCAGCTCCTACGAGCAGTACTTC

j_call: TRBJ2-7
clone_size: -
d_call: -
v_call: TRBV28
cdr3_aa: CASRGTLNSYEQYF
cdr3_nt: TGTGCCAGCAGGGGGACACTGAACTCCTACGAGCAGTACTTC

j_call: TRBJ1-2
clone_size: -
d_call: -
v_call: TRBV6-9
cdr3_aa: CASSYSGRGGYTF
cdr3_nt: TGTGCCAGCAGTTACTCCGGTCGAGGTGGCTACACCTTC

j_call: TRBJ1-5
clone_size: -
d_call: -
v_call: TRBV12-3/TRBV12-4
cdr3_aa: CASTRTGGNQPQHF
cdr3_nt: TGTGCCAGCACTAGGACGGGCGGGAATCAGCCCCAGCATTTT

j_call: TRBJ1-1
clone_size: many
d_call: -
v_call: TRBV30
cdr3_aa: CAWSVPLIGALEAFF
cdr3_nt: TGTGCCTGGAGTGTACCCCTCATTGGTGCACTTGAAGCTTTCTTT

j_call: TRBJ1-1
clone_size: many
d_call: -
v_call: TRBV2
cdr3_aa: CASIREVNTEAFF
cdr3_nt: TGTGCCAGCATTCGAGAGGTGAACACTGAAGCTTTCTTT

j_call: TRBJ2-3
clone_size: medium-sized
d_call: -
v_call: TRBV5-1
cdr3_aa: CASSSGDHLSTQYF
cdr3_nt: TGCGCCAGCAGCTCTGGGGACCACCTTTCCACGCAGTATTTT

j_call: TRBJ1-6
clone_size: medium-sized
d_call: TRBD1
v_call: TRBV28
cdr3_aa: CASSPGQGYNSPLHF
cdr3_nt: TGTGCCAGCAGCCCCGGACAGGGCTATAATTCACCCCTCCACTTT

j_call: TRBJ2-7
clone_size: once
d_call: TRBD1
v_call: TRBV2
cdr3_aa: CASSELTGGLSEQYF
cdr3_nt: TGTGCCAGCAGTGAACTGACAGGGGGCCTCTCCGAGCAGTACTTC

j_call: TRBJ2-3
clone_size: many
d_call: -
v_call: TRBV5-1
cdr3_aa: CASSETSFADTQYF
cdr3_nt: TGCGCCAGCAGCGAAACTAGCTTCGCAGATACGCAGTATTTT

j_call: TRBJ1-2
clone_size: many
d_call: -
v_call: TRBV28
cdr3_aa: CASSLKGRDYGYTF
cdr3_nt: TGTGCCAGCAGTTTAAAGGGCAGGGACTATGGCTACACCTTC

j_call: TRBJ2-6
clone_size: once
d_call: -
v_call: TRBV6-2/TRBV6-3
cdr3_aa: CASSYMGVLTF
cdr3_nt: TGTGCCAGCAGTTACATGGGAGTCCTGACTTTC

j_call: TRBJ2-7
clone_size: many
d_call: -
v_call: TRBV19
cdr3_aa: CASKARPASYEQYF
cdr3_nt: TGTGCCAGTAAGGCCAGGCCAGCCTCCTACGAGCAGTACTTC

j_call: TRBJ2-3
clone_size: -
d_call: -
v_call: TRBV5-1
cdr3_aa: CASSLWGTDTQYF
cdr3_nt: TGCGCCAGCAGCCTGTGGGGCACAGATACGCAGTATTTT

j_call: TRBJ1-6
clone_size: medium-sized
d_call: -
v_call: TRBV28
cdr3_aa: CASSSHPYNSPLHF
cdr3_nt: TGTGCCAGCAGTTCCCACCCCTATAATTCACCCCTCCACTTT

j_call: TRBJ1-1
clone_size: many
d_call: -
v_call: TRBV5-1
cdr3_aa: CASSFSPGSTEAFF
cdr3_nt: TGCGCCAGCAGCTTTTCACCAGGGTCCACTGAAGCTTTCTTT

j_call: TRBJ2-7
clone_size: -
d_call: -
v_call: TRBV19
cdr3_aa: CASSPLGLSSYEQYF
cdr3_nt: TGTGCCAGTAGTCCCTTGGGCCTGAGCTCCTACGAGCAGTACTTC

j_call: TRBJ1-4
clone_size: many
d_call: -
v_call: TRBV4-3
cdr3_aa: CASSQLVGATNEKLFF
cdr3_nt: TGCGCCAGCAGCCAATTAGTGGGGGCAACTAATGAAAAACTGTTTTTT

j_call: TRBJ2-1
clone_size: -
d_call: TRBD2
v_call: TRBV30
cdr3_aa: CAWSVGNIGRNEQFF
cdr3_nt: TGTGCCTGGAGTGTAGGAAATATCGGGAGGAATGAGCAGTTCTTC

j_call: TRBJ2-7
clone_size: -
d_call: -
v_call: TRBV28
cdr3_aa: CASSLWSAYEQYF
cdr3_nt: TGTGCCAGCAGTTTATGGTCCGCCTACGAGCAGTACTTC

j_call: TRBJ2-3
clone_size: -
d_call: -
v_call: TRBV6-1
cdr3_aa: CANRGPPSDTQYF
cdr3_nt: TGTGCCAACAGAGGGCCCCCGTCGGATACGCAGTATTTT

j_call: TRBJ2-3
clone_size: many
d_call: TRBD2
v_call: TRBV7-2
cdr3_aa: CASSVGGVRTDTQYF
cdr3_nt: TGTGCCAGCAGCGTTGGGGGGGTTCGAACAGATACGCAGTATTTT

j_call: TRBJ1-5
clone_size: medium-sized
d_call: TRBD1
v_call: TRBV6-1
cdr3_aa: CASSEGDSSNQPQHF
cdr3_nt: TGTGCCAGCAGTGAAGGGGACAGCAGCAATCAGCCCCAGCATTTT

j_call: TRBJ1-2
clone_size: -
d_call: -
v_call: TRBV13
cdr3_aa: CASSGEVYTF
cdr3_nt: TGTGCCAGCAGCGGAGAGGTCTACACCTTC

j_call: TRBJ1-1
clone_size: many
d_call: TRBD1
v_call: TRBV7-2
cdr3_aa: CASSSGQGMITFF
cdr3_nt: TGTGCCAGCAGCAGCGGACAGGGTATGATAACTTTCTTT

j_call: TRBJ2-7
clone_size: large
d_call: -
v_call: TRBV6-2/TRBV6-3
cdr3_aa: CASSAWTSHYEQYF
cdr3_nt: TGTGCCAGCAGTGCCTGGACAAGTCACTACGAGCAGTACTTC

j_call: TRBJ2-1
clone_size: medium-sized
d_call: TRBD2
v_call: TRBV6-8
cdr3_aa: CASSGTSGGPRSYNEQFF
cdr3_nt: TGTGCCAGCAGCGGGACTAGCGGGGGGCCCCGTTCATACAATGAGCAGTTCTTC

j_call: TRBJ1-3
clone_size: many
d_call: -
v_call: TRBV29-1
cdr3_aa: CSVEDQAARNTIYF
cdr3_nt: TGCAGCGTTGAAGATCAGGCAGCCCGAAACACCATATATTTT

j_call: TRBJ1-2
clone_size: once
d_call: -
v_call: TRBV6-5
cdr3_aa: CASSYGTGGYTF
cdr3_nt: TGTGCCAGCAGTTACGGGACTGGGGGCTACACCTTC

j_call: TRBJ2-7
clone_size: many
d_call: TRBD1
v_call: TRBV27
cdr3_aa: CASSWGQGSVYEQYF
cdr3_nt: TGTGCCAGCAGTTGGGGACAGGGGTCTGTCTACGAGCAGTACTTC

j_call: TRBJ2-7
clone_size: many
d_call: TRBD2
v_call: TRBV7-2
cdr3_aa: CASSLRAGVSEQYF
cdr3_nt: TGTGCCAGCAGCTTACGAGCGGGGGTCTCCGAGCAGTACTTC

j_call: TRBJ2-3
clone_size: many
d_call: -
v_call: TRBV5-1
cdr3_aa: CASSLEGTTDTQYF
cdr3_nt: TGCGCCAGCAGCTTGGAGGGGACGACAGATACGCAGTATTTT

j_call: TRBJ2-2
clone_size: -
d_call: -
v_call: TRBV12-3/TRBV12-4
cdr3_aa: CASSPNTGELFF
cdr3_nt: TGTGCCAGCAGCCCGAACACCGGGGAGCTGTTTTTT

j_call: TRBJ2-7
clone_size: medium-sized
d_call: TRBD2
v_call: TRBV6-1
cdr3_aa: CASSLAGSSYEQYF
cdr3_nt: TGTGCCAGCAGTCTAGCGGGGAGCTCCTACGAGCAGTACTTC

j_call: TRBJ2-2
clone_size: -
d_call: -
v_call: TRBV6-1
cdr3_aa: CASVYRAYGELFF
cdr3_nt: TGTGCCAGTGTATACAGGGCCTACGGGGAGCTGTTTTTT

j_call: TRBJ2-7
clone_size: few
d_call: -
v_call: TRBV28
cdr3_aa: CASSLRDHWAYEQYF
cdr3_nt: TGTGCCAGCAGCCTCCGGGACCACTGGGCCTACGAGCAGTACTTC

j_call: TRBJ2-4
clone_size: few
d_call: -
v_call: TRBV7-2
cdr3_aa: CASSPGAGRGKNIQYF
cdr3_nt: TGTGCCAGCAGCCCGGGGGCAGGGAGGGGCAAAAACATTCAGTACTTC

j_call: TRBJ2-7
clone_size: once
d_call: -
v_call: TRBV2
cdr3_aa: CASSEWGGRGGEQYF
cdr3_nt: TGTGCCAGCAGTGAATGGGGTGGCAGGGGAGGCGAGCAGTACTTC

j_call: TRBJ1-2
clone_size: many
d_call: -
v_call: TRBV19
cdr3_aa: CASSMRFGVPNRNYGYTF
cdr3_nt: TGTGCCAGTAGTATGCGGTTCGGGGTCCCAAACCGAAACTATGGCTACACCTTC

j_call: TRBJ2-7
clone_size: -
d_call: TRBD2
v_call: TRBV27
cdr3_aa: CASSSARFTSGIVYEQYF
cdr3_nt: TGTGCCAGCAGTTCCGCCCGATTCACTAGCGGGATAGTCTACGAGCAGTACTTC

j_call: TRBJ2-2
clone_size: few
d_call: TRBD1
v_call: TRBV6-2/TRBV6-3
cdr3_aa: CASSERTGNTGELFF
cdr3_nt: TGTGCCAGCAGTGAACGGACAGGGAACACCGGGGAGCTGTTTTTT

j_call: TRBJ2-7
clone_size: -
d_call: -
v_call: TRBV6-4
cdr3_aa: CASSESDRTGYEQYF
cdr3_nt: TGTGCCAGCAGTGAATCGGACAGAACAGGTTACGAGCAGTACTTC

j_call: TRBJ2-1
clone_size: -
d_call: TRBD2
v_call: TRBV6-2/TRBV6-3
cdr3_aa: CASSYSGGSGNEQFF
cdr3_nt: TGTGCCAGCAGTTACTCGGGGGGGAGCGGTAATGAGCAGTTCTTC

j_call: TRBJ2-7
clone_size: -
d_call: -
v_call: TRBV19
cdr3_aa: CASSIGVNTYEQYF
cdr3_nt: TGTGCCAGTAGTATTGGGGTAAACACCTACGAGCAGTACTTC

j_call: TRBJ1-2
clone_size: -
d_call: -
v_call: TRBV6-1
cdr3_aa: CASSRRSLNYGYTF
cdr3_nt: TGTGCCAGCAGTAGACGGAGCCTTAACTATGGCTACACCTTC